The 10 T cell receptor beta chains given below trace back to one sample, sequenced in a study of blood T cell repertoires in COVID-19. Measured with immunoSEQ multiplex PCR; TCRdb has only the in-frame clones, and not every one. Of 300,000 to 400,000 clones listed, about 90% are singletons. The sequencing sample was made of peripheral blood. The receptors were gathered from a woman aged 50 to 60 with COVID-19, enrolled during active disease.

The V gene is TRBV5-6, the J gene TRBJ2-3; 7 bases match TRBD2. The CDR3 sequence is 14 residues long. Germline CDR1 reads SGHDT; CDR2 reads YYEEEE. V shed 0 bases and J 11 bases; nucleotides not matched to a gene: 9. CDR3 nucleotide sequence: TGTGCCAGCAGCTTGGCGGGCCCCGCGGGGGAGCAGTATTTT. This translates into CASSLAGPAGEQYF.

CDR3 loop: CASILKGTKQETQYF. The CDR3 DNA is TGTGCCAGCATCCTTAAGGGGACAAAACAAGAGACCCAGTACTTC. This rearrangement joins TRBV2 to TRBJ2-5, with a possible D match to TRBD1 (6 bases). This CDR3 is 15 amino acids long. The V end lost 7 bases, the J end lost 2 bases, and 17 bases lay between the germline ends. Germline V gene lookup returns CDR1 SNHLY and CDR2 FYNNEI.

The genes are TRBV7-9 and TRBJ2-1, with no clear D. CDR1 is SEHNR and CDR2 is FQNEAQ in the germline V gene (reference sequence). The length of the CDR3 is 16 residues. Trimming pared 1 base from V and 0 bases from J, leaving 10 bases between. CDR3 sequence: CASSLGSYYSYNEQFF. CDR3 DNA: TGTGCCAGCAGCTTAGGATCCTATTACTCCTACAATGAGCAGTTCTTC.

The chain uses TRBV13 and TRBJ2-3; 13 positions match TRBD2. V lost 5 bases, J lost 3 bases, and 2 bases stayed unmatched. From germline, CDR1 is PRHDT and CDR2 FYEKMQ (reference sequence). CDR3 length: 15 residues. The CDR3 here is CASSETSGRTDTQYF. CDR3 in DNA: TGTGCCAGCAGCGAGACTAGCGGGAGGACAGATACGCAGTATTTT.

As for this clone: The sample carries other DNA sequences with the same CDR3. This chain uses TRBV5-1 with TRBJ1-4, with D possibly TRBD1 on 5 matching bases. Trimming shortened V by 0 bases and J by 4 bases, and 7 bases separated the two germline ends. The CDR3 spans 14 residues. The V gene's germline CDR1 is SGHRS and CDR2 YFSETQ. The CDR3 protein is CASSLGQINEKLFF. The CDR3 DNA reads TGCGCCAGCAGCTTGGGACAGATTAATGAAAAACTGTTTTTT.

V and J are TRBV6-6 and TRBJ2-7, with a possible D match to TRBD1 (5 bases). Per the germline V gene, CDR1 is MNHNY and CDR2 is SVGAGI (reference sequence). The length of the CDR3 is 14 residues. Trimming removed 2 bases at V and 2 bases at J, with 10 bases between. The CDR3 DNA is TGTGCCAGCAGTTACGAAAGGGGCGCCTACGAGCAGTACTTC. Translated, it gives CASSYERGAYEQYF.

The chain employs TRBV7-3 and TRBJ2-5, with TRBD1 matching over 7 bases. V was clipped by 2 bases and J by 0 bases; unmatched bases: 15. CDR1 SGHTA and CDR2 FQGTGA come from the germline V gene. The CDR3 sequence is 19 residues long. CDR3: CASSLGVAGGFNHQETQYF. The CDR3 bases are TGTGCCAGCAGCTTAGGCGTGGCAGGGGGATTTAACCACCAAGAGACCCAGTACTTC. The full variable domain, its missing parts supplied by reference TRBV7-3 and TRBJ2-5, is GAGVSQTPSNKVTEKGKYVELRCDPISGHTALYWYRQSLGQGPEFLIYFQGTGAADDSGLPNDRFFAVRPEGSVSTLKIQRTERGDSAVYLCASSLGVAGGFNHQETQYFGPGTRLLVL.

This clone was counted only a few times. J is TRBJ2-2 and V is TRBV27, with D hard to call. The CDR3 runs to 13 residues. V was trimmed by 2 bases and J by 2 bases, leaving 3 bases between them. Germline-derived CDR1 and CDR2 are MNHEY and SMNVEV (reference sequence). CDR3 loop: CASSLPNTGELFF. CDR3 nucleotide sequence: TGTGCCAGCAGTTTACCTAACACCGGGGAGCTGTTTTTT.

The chain employs TRBV6-5 and TRBJ1-2, with a possible D match to TRBD1 (5 bases). This CDR3 has 16 residues. CDR1 is MNHEY and CDR2 is SVGAGI in the germline V gene. V was pared by 2 bases and J by 3 bases, with 16 bases between. CDR3 loop: CASSYERTPRYYGYTF. CDR3 nucleotide sequence: TGTGCCAGCAGTTACGAAAGGACACCAAGGTACTATGGCTACACCTTC.

This clone has just a few counts. V is TRBV7-3 and J is TRBJ2-2; 11 nucleotides align to TRBD2. CDR1 and CDR2 (germline): SGHTA, FQGTGA. V gave up 3 bases and J gave up 0 bases; unmatched junction bases: 9. The CDR3 is made up of 19 amino acids. In nucleotides, the CDR3 is TGTGCCAGCAGCTTCCCCAGGACTAGCGGGCACACGAACACCGGGGAGCTGTTTTTT. Its protein is CASSFPRTSGHTNTGELFF.